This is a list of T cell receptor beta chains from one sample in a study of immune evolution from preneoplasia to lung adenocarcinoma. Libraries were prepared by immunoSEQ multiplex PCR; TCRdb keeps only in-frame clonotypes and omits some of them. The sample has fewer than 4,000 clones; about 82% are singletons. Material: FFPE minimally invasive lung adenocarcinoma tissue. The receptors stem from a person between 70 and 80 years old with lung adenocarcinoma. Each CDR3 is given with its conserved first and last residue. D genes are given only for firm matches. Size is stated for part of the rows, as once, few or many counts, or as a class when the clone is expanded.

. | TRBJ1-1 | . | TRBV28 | CASTPTGGWNTEAFF | TGTGCCAGCACCCCAACCGGGGGGTGGAACACTGAAGCTTTCTTT
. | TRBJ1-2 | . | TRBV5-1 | CASSPLDKPGYTF | TGCGCCAGCAGCCCCCTCGACAAGCCTGGCTACACCTTC
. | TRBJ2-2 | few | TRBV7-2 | CASSADFTGELFF | TGTGCCAGCAGCGCGGACTTCACCGGGGAGCTGTTTTTT
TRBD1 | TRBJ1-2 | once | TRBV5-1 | CASSTGLDYGYTF | TGCGCCAGTTCGACAGGGTTGGACTATGGCTACACCTTC
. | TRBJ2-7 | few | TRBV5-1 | CASSLASSYEQYF | TGCGCCAGCAGCTTGGCATCATCCTACGAGCAGTACTTC
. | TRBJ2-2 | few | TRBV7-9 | CASSFVGTGELFF | TGTGCCAGCAGCTTTGTGGGCACCGGGGAGCTGTTTTTT
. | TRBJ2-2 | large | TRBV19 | CASTVRNTGELFF | TGTGCCAGTACGGTCCGGAACACCGGGGAGCTGTTTTTT
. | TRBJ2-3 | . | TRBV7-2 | CASSLPGVGDTQYF | TGTGCCAGCAGCTTGCCGGGAGTAGGAGATACGCAGTATTTT
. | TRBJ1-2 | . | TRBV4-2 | CASSQGKSYGYTF | TGTGCCAGCAGCCAAGGCAAGTCCTATGGCTACACCTTC
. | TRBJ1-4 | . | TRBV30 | CAWRWGNEKLFF | TGTGCCTGGAGATGGGGGAATGAAAAACTGTTTTTT
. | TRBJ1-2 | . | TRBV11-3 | CASRQTDDYGYTF | TGTGCCAGCAGACAGACAGACGACTATGGCTACACCTTC
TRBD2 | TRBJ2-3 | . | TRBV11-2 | CASRAAGVDTQYF | TGTGCCAGCAGGGCAGCGGGGGTCGATACGCAGTATTTT
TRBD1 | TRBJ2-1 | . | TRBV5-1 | CASSFTPGQGVNNEQFF | TGCGCCAGCAGCTTTACACCGGGACAGGGGGTTAACAATGAGCAGTTCTTC
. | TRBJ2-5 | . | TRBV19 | CASSIGSQETQYF | TGTGCCAGTAGTATTGGGTCCCAAGAGACCCAGTACTTC
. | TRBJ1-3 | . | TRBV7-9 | CASSPLGFIDTIYF | TGTGCCAGCAGCCCCCTTGGCTTTATAGACACCATATATTTT
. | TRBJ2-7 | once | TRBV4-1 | CASSQSETSYEQYF | TGCGCCAGCAGCCAAAGCGAGACTTCATACGAGCAGTACTTC
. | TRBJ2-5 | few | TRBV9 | CASSVDSGAGETQYF | TGTGCCAGCAGCGTAGACTCGGGAGCTGGGGAGACCCAGTACTTC
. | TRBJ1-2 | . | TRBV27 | CASRTLADYGYTF | TGTGCCAGCAGGACTCTGGCAGACTATGGCTACACCTTC
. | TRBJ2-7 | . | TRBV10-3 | CATSTSGDYEQYF | TGTGCCACCTCGACTAGTGGGGACTACGAGCAGTACTTC
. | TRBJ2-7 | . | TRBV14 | CASSQFDSSSYEQYF | TGTGCCAGCAGCCAATTCGACAGCAGCTCCTACGAGCAGTACTTC
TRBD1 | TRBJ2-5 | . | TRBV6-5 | CASNDRGGEETQYF | TGTGCCAGCAACGACAGGGGAGGCGAGGAGACCCAGTACTTC
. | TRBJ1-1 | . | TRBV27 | CASSLIGTLNTEAFF | TGTGCCAGCAGTTTAATTGGGACACTAAACACTGAAGCTTTCTTT
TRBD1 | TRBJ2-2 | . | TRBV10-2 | CASMGQGNTGELFF | TGCGCCAGCATGGGACAGGGGAACACCGGGGAGCTGTTTTTT
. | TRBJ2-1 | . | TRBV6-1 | CASSGGAYNEQFF | TGTGCCAGCAGCGGCGGGGCCTACAATGAGCAGTTCTTC
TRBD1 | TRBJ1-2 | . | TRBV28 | CASFTGVSTNYGYTF | TGTGCCAGTTTTACAGGGGTATCAACTAACTATGGCTACACCTTC
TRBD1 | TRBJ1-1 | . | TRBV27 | CASSLRGRGRGHDTEAFF | TGTGCCAGCAGTTTAAGGGGGCGGGGCAGGGGGCATGACACTGAAGCTTTCTTT
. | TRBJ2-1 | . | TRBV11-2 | CASSLVRGASSYNEQFF | TGTGCCAGCAGCTTAGTACGGGGGGCAAGCTCCTACAATGAGCAGTTCTTC
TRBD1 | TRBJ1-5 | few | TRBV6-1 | CASFEGQTNQPQHF | TGTGCCAGCTTCGAGGGACAGACCAATCAGCCCCAGCATTTT
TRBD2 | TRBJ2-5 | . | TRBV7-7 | CASSRLAGGIQETQYF | TGTGCTAGCAGCCGACTCGCGGGAGGGATCCAAGAGACCCAGTACTTC
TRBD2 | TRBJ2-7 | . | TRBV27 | CASSHFGGGVYEQYF | TGTGCCAGCAGTCACTTTGGCGGGGGAGTCTACGAGCAGTACTTC
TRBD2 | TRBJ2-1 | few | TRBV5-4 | CASSLSPTSDEQFF | TGTGCCAGCAGCTTGTCGCCGACTAGCGATGAGCAGTTCTTC
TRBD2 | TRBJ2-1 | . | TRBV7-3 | CASSSWTSGSGNEQFF | TGTGCCAGCAGCTCGTGGACTAGCGGGAGCGGAAATGAGCAGTTCTTC
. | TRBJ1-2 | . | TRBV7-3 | CASSFSGDYGYTF | TGTGCCAGCAGCTTTAGCGGGGATTATGGCTACACCTTC
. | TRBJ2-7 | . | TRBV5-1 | CASSLNLAVNEQYF | TGCGCCAGCAGCTTGAATCTAGCTGTCAACGAGCAGTACTTC
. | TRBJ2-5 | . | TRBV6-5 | CASGDPRETQYF | TGTGCCAGCGGGGATCCGAGGGAGACCCAGTACTTC
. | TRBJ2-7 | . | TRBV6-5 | CASSYEAGATYEQYF | TGTGCCAGCAGTTACGAGGCAGGGGCCACCTACGAGCAGTACTTC